Following are 5 T cell receptor beta chains from one sample sequenced in a study of T cell responses to AZD1222 COVID-19 vaccine. Some clones are missing from TCRdb's copy, which holds only in-frame ones; the method was immunoSEQ multiplex PCR. This table has tens of thousands of clones, around 91% appearing once. Sequenced material: peripheral blood, taken 28 days after the second AZD1222 dose. These receptors were taken from an adult who received the AZD1222 COVID-19 vaccine.

The chain uses TRBV29-1 and TRBJ1-4, with D unclear. Trimming took off 3 bases at V and 4 bases at J, with 9 bases between the two ends. The V gene's germline CDR1 is SQVTM and CDR2 ANQGSEA. This CDR3 contains 13 residues. This chain's CDR3 is CSVESGSNEKLFF. CDR3 in DNA: TGCAGCGTTGAGTCGGGGAGTAATGAAAAACTGTTTTTT.

In its sample, this clone was seen once. This chain connects TRBV3-1 (or the pseudogene TRBV3-2) to TRBJ2-3, with D perhaps TRBD1 (6 bases). This CDR3 has 15 amino acids. V was cut by 1 base and J by 2 bases, with 10 bases left in between. Germline assignment: CDR1 LGHDT and CDR2 YNNKEL (reference sequence). CDR3 residues: CASSQVAGATDTQYF. In DNA form, the CDR3 reads TGTGCCAGCAGCCAAGTTGCAGGGGCCACAGATACGCAGTATTTT.

The chain recombines TRBV12-3 or TRBV12-4 with TRBJ1-2; D remains unclear. The CDR3 has 12 amino acids. V lost 3 bases and J 0 bases, leaving 2 bases between the germline ends. The CDR3 reads CASSLTNYGYTF. CDR3 nucleotides: TGTGCCAGCAGTTTGACTAACTATGGCTACACCTTC.

The chain uses TRBV6-6 and TRBJ1-6, with D unresolved. Germline CDR1 and CDR2: MNHNY and SVGAGI (reference sequence). This CDR3 comprises 15 residues. Deletions cut 6 bases from V and 8 bases from J, with 17 bases between. The CDR3 nucleotides read TGTGCCAGCAGGAACCACGGGAGGGAGTATTCACCCCTCCACTTT. Translating it yields CASRNHGREYSPLHF.

The J gene is TRBJ1-6, the V gene TRBV19; no firm D call. Germline V CDR1 and CDR2: LNHDA, SQIVND (reference sequence). The CDR3 totals 14 residues. The V gene lost 5 bases and the J gene lost 9 bases, with 14 bases spanning the gap. The CDR3 protein is CASSFEGAVSPLHF. In nucleotides, the CDR3 is TGTGCCAGTAGTTTCGAGGGAGCCGTTTCACCCCTCCACTTT.